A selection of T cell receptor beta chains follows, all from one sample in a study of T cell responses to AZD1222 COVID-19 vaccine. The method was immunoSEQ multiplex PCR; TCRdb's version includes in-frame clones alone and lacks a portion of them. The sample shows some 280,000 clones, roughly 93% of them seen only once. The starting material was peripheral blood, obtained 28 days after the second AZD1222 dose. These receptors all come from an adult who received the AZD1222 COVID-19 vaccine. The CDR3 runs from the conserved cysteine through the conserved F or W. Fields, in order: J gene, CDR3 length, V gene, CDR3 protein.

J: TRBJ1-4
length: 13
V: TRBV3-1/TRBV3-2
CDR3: CASRPGTYEKLFF

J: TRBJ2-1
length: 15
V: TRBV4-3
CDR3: CASSRLLAGDNEQFF

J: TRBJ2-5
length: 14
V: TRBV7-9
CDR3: CASSFPQGGETQYF

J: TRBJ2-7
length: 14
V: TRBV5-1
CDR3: CASSFASGTYEQYF

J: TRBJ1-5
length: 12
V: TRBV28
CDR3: CASSLGWQPQHF

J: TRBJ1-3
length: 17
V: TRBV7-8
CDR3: CASSLEDLGPSGNTIYF

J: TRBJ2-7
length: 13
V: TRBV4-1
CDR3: CASSPRGGYEQYF

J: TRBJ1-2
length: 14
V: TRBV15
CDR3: CATSREGPRGGYTF

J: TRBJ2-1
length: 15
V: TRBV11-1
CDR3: CASSFYGISYNEQFF

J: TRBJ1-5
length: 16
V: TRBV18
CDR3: CASSPRGTGSNQPQHF

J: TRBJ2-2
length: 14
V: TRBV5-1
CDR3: CASRRQGDTGELFF

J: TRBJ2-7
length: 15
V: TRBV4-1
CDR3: CASSQQRTLSYEQYF

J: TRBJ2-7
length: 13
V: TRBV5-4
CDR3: CASSLGRGLEQYF

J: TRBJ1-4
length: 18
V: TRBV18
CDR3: CASSPDGPATTFNEKLFF

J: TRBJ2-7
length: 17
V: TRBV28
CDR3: CASSLFGLREGTYEQYF

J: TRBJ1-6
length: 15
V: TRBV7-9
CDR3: CASSREGGLTSPLHF

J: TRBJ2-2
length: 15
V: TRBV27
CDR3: CASSQRRASLGELFF

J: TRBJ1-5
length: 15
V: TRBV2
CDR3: CASNQAGRGNQPQHF

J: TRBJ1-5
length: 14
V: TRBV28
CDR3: CASSLLEGLRPQHF

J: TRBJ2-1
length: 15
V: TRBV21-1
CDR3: CASPPTRSSYNEQFF

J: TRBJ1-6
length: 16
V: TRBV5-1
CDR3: CASSSTGSSYNSPLHF

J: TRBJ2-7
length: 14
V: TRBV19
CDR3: CASSIDWSVDEQYF

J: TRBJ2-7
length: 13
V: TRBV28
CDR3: CASRVGTGDGQYF

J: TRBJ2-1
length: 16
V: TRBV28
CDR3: CASSRIDRGIHNEQFF

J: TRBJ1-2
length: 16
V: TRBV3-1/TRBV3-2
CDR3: CASSQGAASFGSGYTF

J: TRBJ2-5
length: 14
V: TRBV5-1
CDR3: CASGQDRQKETQYF

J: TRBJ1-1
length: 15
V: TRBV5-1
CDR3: CASSLEGDMNTEAFF

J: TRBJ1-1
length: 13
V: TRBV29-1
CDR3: CSVGWGGDTEAFF

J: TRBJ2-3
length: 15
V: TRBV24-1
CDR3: CATSEGLGGPDTQYF

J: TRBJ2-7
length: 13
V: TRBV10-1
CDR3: CASSSDRGYEQYF

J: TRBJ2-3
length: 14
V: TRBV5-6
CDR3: CASSLSGGADTQYF

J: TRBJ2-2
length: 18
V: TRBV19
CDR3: CASIPGQPTSGNTGELFF

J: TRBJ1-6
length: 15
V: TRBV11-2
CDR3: CASSSQGGNNSPLHF

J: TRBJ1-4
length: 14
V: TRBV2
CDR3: CASLWALSGEKLFF

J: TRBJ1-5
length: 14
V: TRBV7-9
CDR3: CASSLDVGNQPQHF

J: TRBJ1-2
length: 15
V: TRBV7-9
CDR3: CASSRPGTIEYGYTF

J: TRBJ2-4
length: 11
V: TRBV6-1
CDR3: CASSEEVVWYF

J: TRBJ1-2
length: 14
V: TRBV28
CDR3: CASRLRGLNYGYTF

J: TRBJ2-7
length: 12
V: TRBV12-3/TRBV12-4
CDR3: CASSVTGYEQYF

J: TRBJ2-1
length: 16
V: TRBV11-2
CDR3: CASSLLTSGSYNEQFF

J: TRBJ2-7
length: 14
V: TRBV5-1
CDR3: CASSYAGTKDEQYF

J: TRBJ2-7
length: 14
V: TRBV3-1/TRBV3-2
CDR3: CASSQGGIESEQYF

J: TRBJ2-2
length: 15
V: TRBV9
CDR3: CASSVAAVRAGELFF

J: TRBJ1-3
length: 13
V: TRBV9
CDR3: CASSQGSGNTIYF

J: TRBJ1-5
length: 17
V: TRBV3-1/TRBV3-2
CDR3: CASSRSRGRGLSQPQHF

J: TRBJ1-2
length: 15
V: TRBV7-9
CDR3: CASSTRGLANYGYTF

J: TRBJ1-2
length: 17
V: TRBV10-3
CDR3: CAISESSVAKVDYGYTF

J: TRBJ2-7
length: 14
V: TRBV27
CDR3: CASSPRGVQDEQYF

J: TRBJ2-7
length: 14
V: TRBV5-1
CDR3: CASSRRGVRNEQYF

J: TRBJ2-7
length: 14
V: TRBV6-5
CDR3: CASNELAGSYEQYF

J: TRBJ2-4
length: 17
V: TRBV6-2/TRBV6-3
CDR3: CASSSLRGESTKNIQYF

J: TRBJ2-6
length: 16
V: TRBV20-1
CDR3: CSASSQGNSGANVLTF